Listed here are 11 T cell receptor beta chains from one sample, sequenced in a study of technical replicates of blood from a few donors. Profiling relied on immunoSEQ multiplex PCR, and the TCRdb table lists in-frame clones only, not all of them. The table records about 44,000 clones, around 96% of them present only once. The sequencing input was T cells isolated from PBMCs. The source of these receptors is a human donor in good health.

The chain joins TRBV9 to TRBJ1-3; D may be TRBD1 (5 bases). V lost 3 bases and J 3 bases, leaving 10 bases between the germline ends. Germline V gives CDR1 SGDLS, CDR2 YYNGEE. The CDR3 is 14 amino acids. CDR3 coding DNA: TGTGCCAGCAGCGAGGCAGGGTATGGAAACACCATATATTTT. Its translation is CASSEAGYGNTIYF.

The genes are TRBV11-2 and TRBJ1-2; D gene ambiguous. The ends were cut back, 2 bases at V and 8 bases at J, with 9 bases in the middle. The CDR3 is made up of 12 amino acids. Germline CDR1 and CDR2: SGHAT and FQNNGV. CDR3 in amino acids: CASSLKQTGYTF. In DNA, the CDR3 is TGTGCCAGCAGCTTAAAACAGACGGGCTACACCTTC.

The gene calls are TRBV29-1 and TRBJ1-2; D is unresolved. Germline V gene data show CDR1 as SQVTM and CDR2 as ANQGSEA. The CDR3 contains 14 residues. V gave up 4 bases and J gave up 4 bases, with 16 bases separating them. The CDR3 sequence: CSVGMGSSFYGYTF. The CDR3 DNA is TGCAGCGTTGGAATGGGCAGCTCTTTCTATGGCTACACCTTC.

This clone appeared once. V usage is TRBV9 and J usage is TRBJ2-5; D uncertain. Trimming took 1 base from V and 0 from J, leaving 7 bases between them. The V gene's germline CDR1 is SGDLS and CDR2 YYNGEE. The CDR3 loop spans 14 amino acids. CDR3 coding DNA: TGTGCCAGCAGCGTATCCCGGGACCAAGAGACCCAGTACTTC. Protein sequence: CASSVSRDQETQYF. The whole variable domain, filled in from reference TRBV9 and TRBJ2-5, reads DSGVTQTPKHLITATGQRVTLRCSPRSGDLSVYWYQQSLDQGLQFLIQYYNGEERAKGNILERFSAQQFPDLHSELNLSSLELGDSALYFCASSVSRDQETQYFGPGTRLLVL.

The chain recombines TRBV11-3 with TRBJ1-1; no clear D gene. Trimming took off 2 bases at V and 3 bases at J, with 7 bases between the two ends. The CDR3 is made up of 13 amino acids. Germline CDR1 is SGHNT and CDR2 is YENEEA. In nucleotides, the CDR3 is TGTGCCAGCAGCTTATTTATAGACACTGAAGCTTTCTTT. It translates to CASSLFIDTEAFF. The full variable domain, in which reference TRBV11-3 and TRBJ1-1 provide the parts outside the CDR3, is EAGVVQSPRYKIIEKKQPVAFWCNPISGHNTLYWYLQNLGQGPELLIRYENEEAVDDSQLPKDRFSAERLKGVDSTLKIQPAELGDSAVYLCASSLFIDTEAFFGQGTRLTVV.

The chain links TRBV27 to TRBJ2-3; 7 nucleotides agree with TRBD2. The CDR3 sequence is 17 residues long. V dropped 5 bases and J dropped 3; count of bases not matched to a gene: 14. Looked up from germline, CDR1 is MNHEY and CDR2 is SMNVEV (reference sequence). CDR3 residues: CASSPNYLADRTDTQYF. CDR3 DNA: TGTGCCAGCAGTCCGAACTATCTAGCGGACCGAACAGATACGCAGTATTTT.

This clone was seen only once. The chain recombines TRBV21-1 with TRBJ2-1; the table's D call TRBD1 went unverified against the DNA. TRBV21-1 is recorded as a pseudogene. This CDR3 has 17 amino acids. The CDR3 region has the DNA TGTGCCAGCAGCAAGTTATCTAGGCAGGGGGCTAACAATGAGCAGTTCTTC. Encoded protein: CASSKLSRQGANNEQFF.

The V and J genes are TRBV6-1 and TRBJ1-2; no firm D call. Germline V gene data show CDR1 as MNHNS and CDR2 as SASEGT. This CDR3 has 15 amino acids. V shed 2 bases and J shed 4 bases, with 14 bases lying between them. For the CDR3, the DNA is TGTGCCAGCAGTGAAAACCCCCGCGGCGCCTATGGCTACACCTTC. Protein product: CASSENPRGAYGYTF.

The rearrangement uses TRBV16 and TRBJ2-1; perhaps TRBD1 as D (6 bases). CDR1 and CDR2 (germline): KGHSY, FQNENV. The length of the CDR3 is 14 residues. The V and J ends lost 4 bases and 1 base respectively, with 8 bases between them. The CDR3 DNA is TGTGCCAGCAGCCTGGACAGATCCTACAATGAGCAGTTCTTC. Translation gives CASSLDRSYNEQFF.

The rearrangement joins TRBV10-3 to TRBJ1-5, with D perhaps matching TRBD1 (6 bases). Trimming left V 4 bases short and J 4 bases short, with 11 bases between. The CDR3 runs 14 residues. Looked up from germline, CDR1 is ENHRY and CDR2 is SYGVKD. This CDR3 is CAISGVDRNQPQHF. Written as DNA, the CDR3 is TGTGCCATCAGTGGCGTGGACAGAAATCAGCCCCAGCATTTT.

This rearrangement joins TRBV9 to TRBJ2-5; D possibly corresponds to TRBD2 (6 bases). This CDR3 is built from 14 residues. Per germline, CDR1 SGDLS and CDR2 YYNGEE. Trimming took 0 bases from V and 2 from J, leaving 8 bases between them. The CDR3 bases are TGTGCCAGCAGCGTAGCGGAGGGGCAAGAGACCCAGTACTTC. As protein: CASSVAEGQETQYF.